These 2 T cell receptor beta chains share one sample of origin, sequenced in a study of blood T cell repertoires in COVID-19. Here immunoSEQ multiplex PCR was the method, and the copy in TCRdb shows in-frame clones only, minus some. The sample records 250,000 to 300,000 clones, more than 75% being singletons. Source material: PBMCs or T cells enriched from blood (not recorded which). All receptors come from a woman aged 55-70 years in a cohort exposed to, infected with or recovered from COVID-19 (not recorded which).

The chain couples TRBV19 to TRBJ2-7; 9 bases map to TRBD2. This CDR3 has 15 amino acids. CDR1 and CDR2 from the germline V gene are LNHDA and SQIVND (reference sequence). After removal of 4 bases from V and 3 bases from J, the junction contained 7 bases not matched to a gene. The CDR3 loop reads CASSTNLAGIYEQYF. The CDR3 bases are TGTGCCAGTAGTACAAATCTAGCGGGGATCTACGAGCAGTACTTC.

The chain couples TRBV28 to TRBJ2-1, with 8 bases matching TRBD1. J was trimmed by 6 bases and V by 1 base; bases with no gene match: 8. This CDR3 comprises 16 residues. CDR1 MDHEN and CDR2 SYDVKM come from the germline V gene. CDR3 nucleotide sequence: TGTGCCAGCAGTTTATTCGACCTACAGGGGGGCAATGAGCAGTTCTTC. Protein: CASSLFDLQGGNEQFF.